The T cell receptor (beta chain) under discussion was sequenced for a study of blood T cell repertoires in COVID-19. Study details: PBMCs, B-cell-depleted T cells, or T cells were the source of the cDNA or gDNA that made up the material.

The repertoire was sequenced with immunoSEQ multiplex PCR; TCRdb's copy has only in-frame clones and lacks some. The profile shows about 110,000 clones, approximately 85% of them singletons. Between the trimmed V and J ends, which lost 3 bases and 2 bases, there was a span of 17 bases. The CDR3 has 18 residues. Germline V gene lookup returns CDR1 LNHDA and CDR2 SQIVND (reference sequence). The sequenced sample was peripheral blood. This clonotype originated in a woman aged 60 to 75 with COVID-19, enrolled during active disease. The chain has TRBV19 and TRBJ2-6; D might be TRBD1 (5 bases). The CDR3 loop reads CASSISGPAEPGANVLTF. CDR3 DNA sequence: TGTGCCAGTAGTATCTCAGGGCCAGCTGAGCCTGGGGCCAACGTCCTGACTTTC.